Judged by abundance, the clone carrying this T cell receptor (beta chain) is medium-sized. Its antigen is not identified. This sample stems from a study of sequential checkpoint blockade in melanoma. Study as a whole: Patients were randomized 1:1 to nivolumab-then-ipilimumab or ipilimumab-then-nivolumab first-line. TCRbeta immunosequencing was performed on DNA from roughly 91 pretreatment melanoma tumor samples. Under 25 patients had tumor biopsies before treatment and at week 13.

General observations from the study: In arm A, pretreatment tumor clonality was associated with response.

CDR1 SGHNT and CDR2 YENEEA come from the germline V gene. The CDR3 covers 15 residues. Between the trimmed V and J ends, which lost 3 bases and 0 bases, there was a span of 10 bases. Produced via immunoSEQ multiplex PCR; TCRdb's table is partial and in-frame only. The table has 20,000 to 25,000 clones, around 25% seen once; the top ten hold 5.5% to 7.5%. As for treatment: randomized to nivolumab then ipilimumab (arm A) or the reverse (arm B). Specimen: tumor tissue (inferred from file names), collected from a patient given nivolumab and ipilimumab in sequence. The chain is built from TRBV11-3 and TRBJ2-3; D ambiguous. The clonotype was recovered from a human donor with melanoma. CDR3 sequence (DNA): TGTGCCAGCAGCTTGCGCTTAAGGAGCACAGATACGCAGTATTTT. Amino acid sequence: CASSLRLRSTDTQYF.